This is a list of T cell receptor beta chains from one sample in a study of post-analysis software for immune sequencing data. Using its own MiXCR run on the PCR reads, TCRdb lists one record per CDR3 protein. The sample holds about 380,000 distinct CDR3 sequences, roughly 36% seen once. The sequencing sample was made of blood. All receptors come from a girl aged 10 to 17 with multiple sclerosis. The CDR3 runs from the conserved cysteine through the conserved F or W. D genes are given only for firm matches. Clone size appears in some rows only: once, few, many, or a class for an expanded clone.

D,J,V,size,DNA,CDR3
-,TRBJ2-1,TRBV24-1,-,TGTGCCACCAGTGATTTCTATGAGCAGTTCTTC,CATSDFYEQFF
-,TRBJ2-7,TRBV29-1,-,TGCAGCGTCCTACAGAGGAGCTCCTACGAGCAGTACTTC,CSVLQRSSYEQYF
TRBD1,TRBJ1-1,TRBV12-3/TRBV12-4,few,TGTGCCAGCAGCCTAACAGGGGGCTACACTGAAGCTTTCTTT,CASSLTGGYTEAFF
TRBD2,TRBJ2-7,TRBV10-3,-,TGTGCCATCAGCGACCAGACTAGCGGGCTAACCTACGAGCAGTACTTC,CAISDQTSGLTYEQYF
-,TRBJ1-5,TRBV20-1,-,TGCAGTGCTAGCGGGGGCCCTAATCAGCCCCAGCATTTT,CSASGGPNQPQHF
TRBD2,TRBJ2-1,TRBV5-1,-,TGCGCCAGCAGACTTAGCGGGGGGTCCTACAATGAGCAGTTCTTC,CASRLSGGSYNEQFF
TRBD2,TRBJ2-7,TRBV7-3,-,TGTGCCAGACTACCGGGGGGGCCTATGGTATTCTACGAGCAGTACTTC,CARLPGGPMVFYEQYF
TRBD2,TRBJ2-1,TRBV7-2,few,TGTGCCAGCAGCACCGGGACTAGCTCCTACAATGAGCAGTTCTTC,CASSTGTSSYNEQFF
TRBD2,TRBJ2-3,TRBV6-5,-,TGTGCCAGCAGTCCGACTAGCGGGGCAACAGATACGCAGTATTTT,CASSPTSGATDTQYF
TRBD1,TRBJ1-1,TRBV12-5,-,TGTGCTAGTGGTTCCGGGACAGGGGGATTTGAAGCTTTCTTT,CASGSGTGGFEAFF
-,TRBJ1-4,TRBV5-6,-,TGTGCCAGCAGCTTGGGGGCCCTAGAAGAAAAACTGTTTTTT,CASSLGALEEKLFF
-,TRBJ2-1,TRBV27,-,TGTGCCAGCAGTTTAGTCACACTTAGTCACAATGAGCAGTTCTTC,CASSLVTLSHNEQFF
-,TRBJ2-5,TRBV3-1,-,TGTGCCAGCAGCCAAGGAACAGAATCCTGGGAGACCCAGTACTTC,CASSQGTESWETQYF
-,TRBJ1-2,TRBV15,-,TGTGCCACCAGCCTTGGGGGCTATGGCTACACCTTC,CATSLGGYGYTF
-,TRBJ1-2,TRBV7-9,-,TGTGCCAGCAGCTTAGAGGGCAGGGGTTATGGCTACACCTTC,CASSLEGRGYGYTF
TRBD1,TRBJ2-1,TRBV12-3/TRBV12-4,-,TGTGCCAGCAGAAGACCCGGGACAGGGATGAATGAGCAGTTCTTC,CASRRPGTGMNEQFF
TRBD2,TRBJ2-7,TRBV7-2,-,TGTGCCAGCAGCTCAGGAGCGGGGGCGGTCTACGAGCAGTACTTC,CASSSGAGAVYEQYF
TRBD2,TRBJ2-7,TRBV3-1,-,TGTGCCAGCAGCCAAGGGGCGACCAGCGGGGGGGCCTACGAGCAGTACTTC,CASSQGATSGGAYEQYF
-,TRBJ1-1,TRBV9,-,TGTGCCAGCAGCGTAGGACTTGACACTGAAGCTTTCTTT,CASSVGLDTEAFF
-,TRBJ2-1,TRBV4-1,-,TGCGCCAGCAGCCATCACGGACTGGGACCATCCAATGAGCAGTTCTTC,CASSHHGLGPSNEQFF
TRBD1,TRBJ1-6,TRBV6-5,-,TGTGCCAGCAGTTCCGGGACAGGGAAATTTTGGTCACCCCTCCACTTT,CASSSGTGKFWSPLHF
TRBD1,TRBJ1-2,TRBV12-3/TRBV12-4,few,TGTGCCAGCAGTTTTTGGGCAGGGGGAAACTATGGCTACACCTTC,CASSFWAGGNYGYTF
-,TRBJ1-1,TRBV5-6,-,TGTGCCAGCAGCCAGGGCCTTATTTGGACGGTGAACACTGAAGCTTTCTTT,CASSQGLIWTVNTEAFF
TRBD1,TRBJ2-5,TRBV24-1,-,TGTGCCACCATCCTGGACAGGGGGCTTCGGGAGACCCAGTACTTC,CATILDRGLRETQYF
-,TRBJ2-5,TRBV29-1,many,TGCAGCGTTGAAGGCGGGGTGGTATGGACCCAGTACTTC,CSVEGGVVWTQYF
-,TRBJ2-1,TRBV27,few,TGTGCCAGCAGTTCCCATCCAATCCACAATGAGCAGTTCTTC,CASSSHPIHNEQFF
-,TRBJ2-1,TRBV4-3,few,TGCGCCAGCAGCCAAGAGGGGGTTGTCAGCTCCTACAATGAGCAGTTCTTC,CASSQEGVVSSYNEQFF
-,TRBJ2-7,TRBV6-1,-,TGTGCCAGCACTTGGGTGGGGGCCGGTGAGCAGTACTTC,CASTWVGAGEQYF
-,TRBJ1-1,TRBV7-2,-,TGTGCCAGCCTCCCCGGGTCGATTATGAACACTGAAGCTTTCTTT,CASLPGSIMNTEAFF
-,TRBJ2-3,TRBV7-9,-,TGTGCCAGCAGCCCCACAGGAGGGGGGGCTAGCACAGATACGCAGTATTTT,CASSPTGGGASTDTQYF
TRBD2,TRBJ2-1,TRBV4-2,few,TGTGCCAGCAGCCAAGGGCAATGGAGCGGGGGCAATGAGCAGTTCTTC,CASSQGQWSGGNEQFF
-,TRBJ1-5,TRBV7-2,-,TGTGCCAGCAGCTTCCTTGAGGATAGCAATCAGCCCCAGCATTTT,CASSFLEDSNQPQHF
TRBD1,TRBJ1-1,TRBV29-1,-,TGCAGCGCACCGGACAGGAAGAACACTGAAGCTTTCTTT,CSAPDRKNTEAFF
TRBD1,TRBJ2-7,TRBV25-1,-,TGTGCCAGCAGTGAATATCGGAAGGACAGGGGATACGAGCAGTACTTC,CASSEYRKDRGYEQYF
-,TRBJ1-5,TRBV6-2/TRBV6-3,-,TGTGCCAGCAACCCTTACGGCAATCAGCCCCAGCATTTT,CASNPYGNQPQHF
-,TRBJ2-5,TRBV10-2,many,TGCGCCAGCAGTGATCGGGCGGAGACCCAGTACTTC,CASSDRAETQYF
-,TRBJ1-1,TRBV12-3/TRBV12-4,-,TGTGCCAGCAGTCCTGCCATGGGGGGGCGGAACACTGAAGCTTTCTTT,CASSPAMGGRNTEAFF
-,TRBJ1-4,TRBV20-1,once,TGCAGTGCTAGAGATGGAGTAGAGATTAATGAAAAACTGTTTTTT,CSARDGVEINEKLFF
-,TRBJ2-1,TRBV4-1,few,TGCGCCAGCAGCCAATACGGGGCGCGCGGTGGGCCTAGCCGGGTTCGGTTCTACAATGAGCAGTTCTTC,CASSQYGARGGPSRVRFYNEQFF
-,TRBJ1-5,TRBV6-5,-,TGTGCCAGCAGTCCCGGGGGAGCAGAGCCCCAGCATTTT,CASSPGGAEPQHF
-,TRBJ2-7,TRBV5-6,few,TGTGCCAGTTATGGGGGGAACAGTTACGAGCAGTACTTC,CASYGGNSYEQYF
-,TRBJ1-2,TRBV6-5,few,TGTGCCAGCAGTTACCAGGGCTCTAACTATGGCTACACCTTC,CASSYQGSNYGYTF
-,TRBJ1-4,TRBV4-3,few,TGCGCCAGCAGCCAAGATGGATGGGAGGACGAAAAACTGTTTTTT,CASSQDGWEDEKLFF
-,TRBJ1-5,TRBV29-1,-,TGCAGCGTTGATCAGGGAGAAGGTCAGCCCCGGCATTTT,CSVDQGEGQPRHF
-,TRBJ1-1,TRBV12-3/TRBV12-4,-,TGTGCCAGCAGTTTGTCCGGGACCAACACTGAAGCTTTCTTT,CASSLSGTNTEAFF
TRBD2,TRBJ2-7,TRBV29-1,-,TGCAGCGTTGTTACTAGCGGGGTCTACGAGCAGTACTTC,CSVVTSGVYEQYF
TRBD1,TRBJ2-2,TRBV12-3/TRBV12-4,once,TGTGCCAGCAGTCGTAGGGACAGGGGCATACTAACCCCGAACACCGGGGAGCTGTTTTTT,CASSRRDRGILTPNTGELFF